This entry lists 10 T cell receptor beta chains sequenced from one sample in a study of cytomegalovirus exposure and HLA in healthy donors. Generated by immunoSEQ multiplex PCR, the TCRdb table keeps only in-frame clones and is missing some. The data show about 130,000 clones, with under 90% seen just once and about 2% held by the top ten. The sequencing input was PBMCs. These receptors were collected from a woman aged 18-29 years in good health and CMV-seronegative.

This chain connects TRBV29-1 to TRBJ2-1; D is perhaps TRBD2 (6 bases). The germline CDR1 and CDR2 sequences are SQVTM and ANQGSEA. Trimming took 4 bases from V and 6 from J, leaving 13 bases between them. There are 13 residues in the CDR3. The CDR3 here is CSVAGGKGNEQFF. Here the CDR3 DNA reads TGCAGCGTTGCCGGCGGGAAAGGCAATGAGCAGTTCTTC.

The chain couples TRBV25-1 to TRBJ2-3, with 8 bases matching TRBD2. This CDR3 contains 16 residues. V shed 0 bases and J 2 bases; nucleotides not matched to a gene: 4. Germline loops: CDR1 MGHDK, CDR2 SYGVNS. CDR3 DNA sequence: TGTGCCAGCAGTGAATACAGCGGGGGCGCCACAGATACGCAGTATTTT. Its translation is CASSEYSGGATDTQYF. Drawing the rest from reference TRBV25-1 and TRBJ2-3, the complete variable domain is EADIYQTPRYLVIGTGKKITLECSQTMGHDKMYWYQQDPGMELHLIHYSYGVNSTEKGDLSSESTVSRIRTEHFPLTLESARPSHTSQYLCASSEYSGGATDTQYFGPGTRLTVL.

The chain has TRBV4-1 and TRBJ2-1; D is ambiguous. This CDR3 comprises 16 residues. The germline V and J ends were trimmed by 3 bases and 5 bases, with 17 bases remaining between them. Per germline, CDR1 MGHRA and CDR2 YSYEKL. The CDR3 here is CASSHLLRSRDNEQFF. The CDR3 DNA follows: TGCGCCAGCAGCCACCTACTACGGTCGAGAGACAATGAGCAGTTCTTC.

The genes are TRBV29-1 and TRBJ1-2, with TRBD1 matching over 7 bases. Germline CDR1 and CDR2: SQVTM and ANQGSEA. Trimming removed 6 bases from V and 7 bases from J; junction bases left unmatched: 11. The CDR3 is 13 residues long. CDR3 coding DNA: TGCAGCGTCGCTGACAGGGAGGACCCTGGCTACACCTTC. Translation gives CSVADREDPGYTF.

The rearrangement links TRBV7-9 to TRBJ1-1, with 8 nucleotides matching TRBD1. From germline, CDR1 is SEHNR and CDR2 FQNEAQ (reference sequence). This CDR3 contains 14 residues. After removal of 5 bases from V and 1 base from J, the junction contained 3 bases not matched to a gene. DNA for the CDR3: TGTGCCAGCAGCCAGGGGGCGGCGAACACTGAAGCTTTCTTT. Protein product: CASSQGAANTEAFF.

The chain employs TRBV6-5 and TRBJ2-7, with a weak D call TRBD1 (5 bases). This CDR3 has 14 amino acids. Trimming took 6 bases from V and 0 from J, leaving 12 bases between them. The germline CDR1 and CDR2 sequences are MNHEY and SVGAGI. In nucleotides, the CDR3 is TGTGCCAGCAGCCAAGCGACAGACTCCTACGAGCAGTACTTC. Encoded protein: CASSQATDSYEQYF.

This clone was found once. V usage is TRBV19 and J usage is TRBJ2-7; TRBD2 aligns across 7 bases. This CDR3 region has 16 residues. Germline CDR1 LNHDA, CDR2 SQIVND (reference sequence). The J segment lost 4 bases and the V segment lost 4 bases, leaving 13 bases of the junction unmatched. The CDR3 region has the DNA TGTGCCAGTAGTAGGGGGGGGTCGGGGTTTAGGTACGAGCAGTACTTC. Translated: CASSRGGSGFRYEQYF.

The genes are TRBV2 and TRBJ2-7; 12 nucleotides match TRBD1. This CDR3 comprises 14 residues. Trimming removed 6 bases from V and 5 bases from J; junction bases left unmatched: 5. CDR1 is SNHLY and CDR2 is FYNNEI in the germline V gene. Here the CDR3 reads CASRGGQGADEQYF. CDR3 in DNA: TGTGCCAGCAGGGGGGGACAGGGGGCCGACGAGCAGTACTTC.

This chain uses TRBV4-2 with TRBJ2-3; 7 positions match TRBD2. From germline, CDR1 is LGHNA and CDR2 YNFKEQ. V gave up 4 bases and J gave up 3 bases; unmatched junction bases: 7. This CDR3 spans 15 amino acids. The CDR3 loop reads CASSLIVGGTDTQYF. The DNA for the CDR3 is TGTGCCAGCAGCCTGATTGTGGGAGGGACAGATACGCAGTATTTT.

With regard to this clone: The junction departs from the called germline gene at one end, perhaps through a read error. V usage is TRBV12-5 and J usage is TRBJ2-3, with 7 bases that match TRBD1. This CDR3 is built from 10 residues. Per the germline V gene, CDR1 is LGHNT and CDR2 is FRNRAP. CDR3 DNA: TGTGCTAGCCTCTCCAAGGGACAGTTTTTT. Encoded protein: CASLSKGQFF.